This entry lists 28 T cell receptor beta chains sequenced from one sample in a study of blood T cell repertoires in COVID-19. Measured with immunoSEQ multiplex PCR; TCRdb has only the in-frame clones, and not every one. Of 150,000 or so clones listed, roughly nine tenths are singletons. Sequenced: peripheral blood. The receptors were sampled from a young man with COVID-19, enrolled during active disease.

This chain links TRBV2 with TRBJ1-1, with a possible D match to TRBD1 (6 bases). Germline V gives CDR1 SNHLY, CDR2 FYNNEI. The V end was cut by 7 bases, the J end by 5 bases, with 14 bases between. The CDR3 contains 13 residues. The CDR3: CASTRQARTEAFF. The CDR3 bases are TGTGCCAGCACCCGACAGGCCCGGACTGAAGCTTTCTTT.

V gene TRBV28 combines with J gene TRBJ1-5; D uncertain. There are 15 residues in the CDR3. V gave up 2 bases and J gave up 0 bases, with 8 bases separating them. CDR1 is MDHEN and CDR2 is SYDVKM in the germline V gene. The CDR3 region is CASSLTRYSNQPQHF. The CDR3 DNA follows: TGTGCCAGCAGTTTAACCAGATATAGCAATCAGCCCCAGCATTTT.

J is TRBJ2-1 and V is TRBV5-1; 13 bases are a match to TRBD2. The CDR3 is 15 residues long. Germline V gene data show CDR1 as SGHRS and CDR2 as YFSETQ. Trimming took 4 bases from V and 9 from J; bases not matched to a gene: 7. The CDR3 spells CASSITSGREGEQFF. The CDR3 nucleotides are TGCGCCAGCAGCATAACTAGCGGGAGGGAAGGTGAGCAGTTCTTC.

The gene calls are TRBV27 and TRBJ1-1; tentative D call: TRBD1 (5 bases). Between the trimmed V and J ends, which lost 2 bases and 1 base, there was a span of 14 bases. This CDR3 is 16 amino acids long. Germline loops: CDR1 MNHEY, CDR2 SMNVEV (reference sequence). DNA of the CDR3: TGTGCCAGCAGTTTAAGTTCCCGGGGGTGGAACACTGAAGCTTTCTTT. As protein: CASSLSSRGWNTEAFF.

The chain combines TRBV7-2 with TRBJ2-7; TRBD1 matches 9 bases. Germline V gene lookup returns CDR1 SGHTA and CDR2 FQGNSA. Trimming at V came to 8 bases and at J to 4 bases, leaving 6 bases not matched to a gene. This CDR3 is 13 amino acids long. CDR3 bases: TGTGCCAGCCTACGGGACAGGGTATACGAGCAGTACTTC. Translation: CASLRDRVYEQYF. The whole variable domain, remainder taken from reference TRBV7-2 and TRBJ2-7, is GAGVSQSPSNKVTEKGKDVELRCDPISGHTALYWYRQSLGQGLEFLIYFQGNSAPDKSGLPSDRFSAERTGGSVSTLTIQRTQQEDSAVYLCASLRDRVYEQYFGPGTRLTVT.

This sequence joins TRBV30 and TRBJ2-7; 9 nucleotides match TRBD2. The CDR3 loop spans 13 amino acids. The germline V gene has CDR1 GTSNPN and CDR2 SVGIG (reference sequence). With V trimmed by 7 bases and J by 4 bases, 8 bases remained unmatched. The CDR3 DNA reads as TGTGCCTTTTGGTCTAGCGGGACATACGAGCAGTACTTC. Translated: CAFWSSGTYEQYF. The whole variable domain, filled in from reference TRBV30 and TRBJ2-7, reads SQTIHQWPATLVQPVGSPLSLECTVEGTSNPNLYWYRQAAGRGLQLLFYSVGIGQISSEVPQNLSASRPQDRQFILSSKKLLLSDSGFYLCAFWSSGTYEQYFGPGTRLTVT.

The chain uses TRBV2 and TRBJ2-7, with TRBD2 matching 14 bases. Germline CDR1 SNHLY, CDR2 FYNNEI. This CDR3 contains 14 residues. With V trimmed by 9 bases and J by 3 bases, 4 bases remained unmatched. In nucleotides, the CDR3 is TGTGCCAGTGCCGGGACTAGCGGGAGCTACGAGCAGTACTTC. Translation gives CASAGTSGSYEQYF.

This chain joins TRBV14 and TRBJ2-5; 7 positions agree with TRBD1. The ends lost 2 bases at V and 5 bases at J; junction bases unmatched: 14. The CDR3 is made up of 17 amino acids. Germline-derived CDR1 and CDR2 are SGHDN and FVKESK. DNA for the CDR3: TGTGCCAGCAGCCAAAGACAGGGAATAGGGGTCCGGGAGACCCAGTACTTC. Translation: CASSQRQGIGVRETQYF.

This chain uses TRBV10-3 with TRBJ2-2, with a tentative D call TRBD2 (5 bases). The germline V gene has CDR1 ENHRY and CDR2 SYGVKD. The V and J ends lost 6 bases and 1 base respectively, with 6 bases between them. The CDR3 extends over 13 amino acids. In nucleotides, the CDR3 is TGTGCCATCAGCCGGGAGAACACCGGGGAGCTGTTTTTT. Its translation is CAISRENTGELFF.

V and J are TRBV5-1 and TRBJ1-3; 7 bases are a match to TRBD1. Germline CDR1 reads SGHRS; CDR2 reads YFSETQ. Germline trimming cut 4 bases from V and 7 bases from J; bases unmatched to any gene: 14. This CDR3 spans 16 amino acids. CDR3 nucleotide sequence: TGCGCCAGCAGCCTTAATACCAGGGGGTCTGTGAACACCATATATTTT. This gives the protein CASSLNTRGSVNTIYF.

The gene calls are TRBV27 and TRBJ2-7; 8 bases match TRBD1. In germline, CDR1 is MNHEY, CDR2 SMNVEV (reference sequence). The CDR3 contains 15 residues. J was trimmed by 3 bases and V by 6 bases; bases with no gene match: 10. The CDR3 DNA sequence: TGTGCCAGCAGAACGATTAGGGACAGGAACTACGAGCAGTACTTC. Translating gives CASRTIRDRNYEQYF.

This sequence joins TRBV4-3 and TRBJ2-3, with D unclear. The CDR3 is 13 amino acids. Germline V gives CDR1 LGHNA, CDR2 YSLEER. Trimming pared 1 base from V and 9 bases from J, leaving 11 bases between. CDR3 nucleotides: TGCGCCAGCAGCCAAGGAAGCGAGCGAACGCAGTATTTT. It codes for CASSQGSERTQYF.

This clone has more than one count but fewer than ten. The chain uses TRBV30 and TRBJ1-6; TRBD1 aligns across 8 bases. Germline CDR1 GTSNPN, CDR2 SVGIG (reference sequence). V was clipped by 5 bases and J by 9 bases; unmatched bases: 9. The CDR3 is made up of 14 amino acids. CDR3 protein: CAWERGQVGSPLHF. CDR3 DNA: TGTGCCTGGGAACGGGGACAGGTCGGTTCACCCCTCCACTTT.

The rearrangement joins TRBV6-5 to TRBJ1-1; 7 bases match TRBD1. Germline V gene data show CDR1 as MNHEY and CDR2 as SVGAGI. The CDR3 loop spans 13 amino acids. J gave up 1 base and V 9 bases, and 5 bases lay outside the gene matches. The CDR3 DNA follows: TGTGCCAGTAGGGACAGAGAGAACACTGAAGCTTTCTTT. This sequence encodes CASRDRENTEAFF.

This chain links TRBV27 with TRBJ2-7, with D possibly being TRBD2 (6 bases). The CDR3 is made up of 14 amino acids. Germline V CDR1 and CDR2: MNHEY, SMNVEV (reference sequence). V was pared by 9 bases and J by 3 bases, with 18 bases between. Here the CDR3 DNA reads TGTGCCAGGCCATATAGCGGAGCGTTCTACGAGCAGTACTTC. This gives the protein CARPYSGAFYEQYF.

V and J are TRBV7-8 and TRBJ2-5, with 7 bases identical to TRBD1. J was trimmed by 3 bases and V by 9 bases; bases with no gene match: 7. Germline V gene data show CDR1 as SGHVS and CDR2 as FQNEAQ. This CDR3 is 13 amino acids long. As DNA, the CDR3 is TGTGCCAGTTTAACAGGGGTTAAAGAGACCCAGTACTTC. Amino acid sequence: CASLTGVKETQYF.

The chain employs TRBV7-8 and TRBJ2-1; TRBD2 might be the D (6 bases). Germline values: CDR1 SGHVS, CDR2 FQNEAQ. The V end was cut by 1 base, the J end by 6 bases, with 10 bases between. The length of the CDR3 is 14 residues. Here the CDR3 DNA reads TGTGCCAGCAGCTTAGGGGACTGGGGCAATGAGCAGTTCTTC. Translated, it gives CASSLGDWGNEQFF.

V usage is TRBV19 and J usage is TRBJ1-6; no clear D gene. CDR3 length: 12 amino acids. V was clipped by 4 bases and J by 10 bases, with 8 bases between them. CDR1 and CDR2 (germline): LNHDA, SQIVND (reference sequence). The CDR3 region is CASSTSGSPLHF. The CDR3 nucleotides read TGTGCCAGTAGTACGTCGGGATCACCCCTCCACTTT.

The chain joins TRBV9 to TRBJ1-2, with 7 positions matching TRBD1. Germline V gives CDR1 SGDLS, CDR2 YYNGEE. The CDR3 has 15 residues. V was pared by 2 bases and J by 4 bases, with 8 bases of the junction left unmatched. The CDR3, as DNA: TGTGCCAGCAGCGTGTCACAGGGGCCGGCCTATGGCTACACCTTC. Its protein product is CASSVSQGPAYGYTF.

The V and J genes are TRBV28 and TRBJ2-7; the D is unclear. CDR1 MDHEN and CDR2 SYDVKM come from the germline V gene. The CDR3 is 14 amino acids. The ends were cut back, 0 bases at V and 2 bases at J, with 8 bases in the middle. CDR3 in amino acids: CASSLWGSTYEQYF. Written as DNA, the CDR3 is TGTGCCAGCAGTTTATGGGGCAGTACCTACGAGCAGTACTTC. Combining the CDR3 with reference TRBV28 and TRBJ2-7 gives the whole variable domain DVKVTQSSRYLVKRTGEKVFLECVQDMDHENMFWYRQDPGLGLRLIYFSYDVKMKEKGDIPEGYSVSREKKERFSLILESASTNQTSMYLCASSLWGSTYEQYFGPGTRLTVT.

The chain has TRBV6-5 and TRBJ2-7; 9 bases align to TRBD1. Germline lookup yields CDR1 MNHEY and CDR2 SVGAGI. After removal of 6 bases from V and 3 bases from J, the junction contained 9 bases not matched to a gene. The CDR3 consists of 15 residues. CDR3 in DNA: TGTGCCAGCAGGAGGGGACAGGGTTTCAACTACGAGCAGTACTTC. The encoded protein is CASRRGQGFNYEQYF.

This clone showed up just a few times. This sequence joins TRBV5-8 and TRBJ2-1; no clear D. V lost 1 base, J lost 1 base, and 9 bases lay in between. The V gene's germline CDR1 is SGHTS and CDR2 YDEGEE. The CDR3 runs to 15 residues. The CDR3 bases are TGTGCCAGCAGCTTGTGGGCAGGTTCCTACAATGAGCAGTTCTTC. This sequence encodes CASSLWAGSYNEQFF.

The genes are TRBV10-3 and TRBJ2-7, with 7 bases fitting TRBD2. After removal of 11 bases from V and 0 bases from J, the junction contained 10 bases not matched to a gene. CDR3 length: 14 residues. Germline V gives CDR1 ENHRY, CDR2 SYGVKD. CDR3 sequence: CAFRPGGVSYEQYF. In nucleotides, the CDR3 is TGTGCCTTCCGGCCGGGAGGCGTCTCCTACGAGCAGTACTTC.

The CDR3 nucleotides are TGTGCCAGCAGTTACAGGGGTCCCTACGAGCAGTACTTC. Amino acids: CASSYRGPYEQYF. The chain joins TRBV6-6 to TRBJ2-7; TRBD1 might be the D (5 bases). Germline CDR1 and CDR2: MNHNY and SVGAGI (reference sequence). CDR3 length: 13 residues. Trimming cost V 2 bases and J 2 bases, with 7 bases left between them.

The gene calls are TRBV6-2 or TRBV6-3 and TRBJ1-2; D call uncertain. V was clipped by 5 bases and J by 4 bases, with 14 bases between them. Germline V CDR1 and CDR2: MNHEY, SVGEGT. The CDR3 consists of 14 residues. The CDR3 spells CASSPWTQSYGYTF. DNA for the CDR3: TGTGCCAGCAGTCCGTGGACTCAGTCCTATGGCTACACCTTC.

V is TRBV7-2 and J is TRBJ2-7, with D perhaps matching TRBD2 (5 bases). Germline-derived CDR1 and CDR2 are SGHTA and FQGNSA. V was cut by 1 base and J by 0 bases, with 13 bases left in between. The CDR3 loop spans 16 amino acids. CDR3 DNA: TGTGCCAGCAGCTTAGAAACCCCCAGCGGCTCCTACGAGCAGTACTTC. This encodes CASSLETPSGSYEQYF.

The chain is built from TRBV4-1 and TRBJ1-5; 8 bases agree with TRBD1. This CDR3 comprises 15 residues. Germline V gene sequence: CDR1 MGHRA, CDR2 YSYEKL. V lost 0 bases, J lost 7 bases, and 5 bases stayed unmatched. The CDR3 nucleotides are TGCGCCAGCAGCCAAGATCAGGGGGCAAGGCAGCCCCAGCATTTT. As protein: CASSQDQGARQPQHF.

The chain has TRBV7-9 and TRBJ1-5; D is uncertain. The CDR3 is made up of 13 amino acids. V gave up 1 base and J gave up 5 bases, with 6 bases separating them. Germline values: CDR1 SEHNR, CDR2 FQNEAQ (reference sequence). The CDR3 here is CASSLERDQPQHF. CDR3 coding DNA: TGTGCCAGCAGCTTAGAGCGGGATCAGCCCCAGCATTTT.